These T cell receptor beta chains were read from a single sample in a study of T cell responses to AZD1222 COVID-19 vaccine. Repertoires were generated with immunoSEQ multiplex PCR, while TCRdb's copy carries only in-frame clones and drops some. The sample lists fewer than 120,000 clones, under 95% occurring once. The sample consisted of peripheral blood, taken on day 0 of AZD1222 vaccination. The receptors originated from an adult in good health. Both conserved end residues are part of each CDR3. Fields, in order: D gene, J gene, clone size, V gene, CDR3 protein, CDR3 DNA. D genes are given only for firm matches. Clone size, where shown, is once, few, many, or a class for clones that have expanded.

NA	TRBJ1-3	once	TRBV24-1	CATSDTYGNTIYF	TGTGCCACCAGTGATACCTACGGAAACACCATATATTTT
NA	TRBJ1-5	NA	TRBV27	CASSFGTLGQPQHF	TGTGCCAGCAGTTTCGGCACCCTGGGGCAGCCCCAGCATTTT
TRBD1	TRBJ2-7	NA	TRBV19	CASSMGGRGHYEQYF	TGTGCCAGTAGTATGGGGGGCAGGGGGCACTACGAGCAGTACTTC
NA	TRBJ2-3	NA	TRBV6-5	CASSFWGVRTDTQYF	TGTGCCAGCAGTTTCTGGGGGGTCCGCACAGATACGCAGTATTTT
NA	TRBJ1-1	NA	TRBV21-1	CASSKWRVRNTEAFF	TGTGCCAGCAGCAAATGGAGGGTGAGGAACACTGAAGCTTTCTTT
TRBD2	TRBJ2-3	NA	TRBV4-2	CASSQDRQGGGGTDTQYF	TGTGCCAGCAGCCAAGATCGCCAAGGTGGGGGGGGCACAGATACGCAGTATTTT
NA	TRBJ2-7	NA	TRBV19	CASRAPQPYF	TGTGCCAGTAGGGCCCCGCAGCCCTACTTC
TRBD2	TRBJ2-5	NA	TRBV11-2	CASRGLAGGPGETQYF	TGTGCCAGCAGGGGACTAGCGGGGGGGCCCGGAGAGACCCAGTACTTC
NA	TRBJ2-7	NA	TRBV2	CASSETGNEQYF	TGTGCCAGCAGTGAAACCGGGAACGAGCAGTACTTC
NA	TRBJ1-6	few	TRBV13	CASSFGLNNYNSPLHF	TGTGCCAGCAGCTTCGGGCTGAACAACTATAATTCACCCCTCCACTTT
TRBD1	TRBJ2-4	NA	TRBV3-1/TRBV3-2	CASSQGTGGWNIQYF	TGTGCCAGCAGCCAAGGGACAGGGGGCTGGAACATTCAGTACTTC
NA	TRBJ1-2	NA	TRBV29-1	CSVDSGNYGYTF	TGCAGCGTTGACTCTGGGAACTATGGCTACACCTTC
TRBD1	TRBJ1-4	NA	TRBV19	CASSSGSGGEKLFF	TGTGCCAGTAGTAGTGGGTCAGGGGGTGAAAAACTGTTTTTT
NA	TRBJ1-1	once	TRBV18	CASSPTFRGGGSTEAFF	TGTGCCAGCTCACCAACGTTTAGGGGTGGAGGTAGCACTGAAGCTTTCTTT
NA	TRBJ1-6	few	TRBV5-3	CARDWVRLISYNSPLHF	TGTGCCAGGGATTGGGTTAGGTTGATTTCCTATAATTCACCCCTCCACTTT
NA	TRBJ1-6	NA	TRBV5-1	CASSGGDGYNSPLHF	TGCGCCAGCAGCGGAGGGGACGGATATAATTCACCCCTCCACTTT
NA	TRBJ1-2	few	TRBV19	CASSIDRQNYGYTF	TGTGCCAGTAGTATAGATCGACAGAACTATGGCTACACCTTC
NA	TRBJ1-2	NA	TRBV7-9	CATGPGGHPKPYGYTF	TGTGCCACTGGACCTGGCGGGCACCCGAAGCCCTATGGCTACACCTTC
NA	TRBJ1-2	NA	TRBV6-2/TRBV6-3	CASSYSEYGYTF	TGTGCCAGCAGTTACTCGGAATATGGCTACACCTTC
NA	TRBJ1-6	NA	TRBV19	CASNGGSYNSPLHF	TGTGCCAGTAACGGCGGATCCTATAATTCACCCCTCCACTTT
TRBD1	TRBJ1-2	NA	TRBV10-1	CASSAGTVYGYTF	TGCGCCAGCAGCGCCGGGACAGTCTATGGCTACACCTTC
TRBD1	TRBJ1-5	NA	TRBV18	CASSHKDRGNQPQHF	TGTGCCAGCTCACATAAGGACAGGGGCAATCAGCCCCAGCATTTT
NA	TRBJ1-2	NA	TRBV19	CASRDSGNAGGYTF	TGTGCCAGTAGGGACAGCGGCAACGCGGGTGGCTACACCTTC
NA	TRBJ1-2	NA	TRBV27	CASRDGNYGYTF	TGTGCCAGCCGGGACGGAAACTATGGCTACACCTTC
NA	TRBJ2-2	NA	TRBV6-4	CASSDSSVGENTGELFF	TGTGCCAGCAGTGACTCGAGTGTGGGGGAAAACACCGGGGAGCTGTTTTTT
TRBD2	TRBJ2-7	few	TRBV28	CASSTGRGGYEQYF	TGTGCCAGCAGTACCGGACGGGGGGGCTACGAGCAGTACTTC
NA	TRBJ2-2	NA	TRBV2	CASSVDTGELFF	TGTGCCAGCAGTGTTGACACCGGGGAGCTGTTTTTT
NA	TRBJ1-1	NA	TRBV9	CASSPGDNTEAFF	TGTGCCAGCAGCCCAGGGGACAACACTGAAGCTTTCTTT
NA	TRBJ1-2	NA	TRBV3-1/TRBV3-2	CASSQDAESYGYTF	TGTGCCAGCAGCCAAGATGCGGAATCCTATGGCTACACCTTC
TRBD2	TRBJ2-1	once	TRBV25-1	CASSEPGGAYNEQFF	TGTGCCAGCAGTGAACCGGGGGGAGCCTACAATGAGCAGTTCTTC
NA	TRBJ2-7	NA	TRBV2	CASSEGGLAQVAYEQYF	TGTGCCAGCAGTGAAGGGGGGCTAGCGCAAGTGGCCTACGAGCAGTACTTC
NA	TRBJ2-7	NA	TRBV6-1	CASSEGGGGSYEQYF	TGTGCCAGCAGTGAAGGGGGGGGCGGCTCCTACGAGCAGTACTTC
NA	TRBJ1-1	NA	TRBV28	CASSQAAGTIIEAFF	TGTGCCAGCAGCCAAGCGGCAGGGACGATCATTGAAGCTTTCTTT
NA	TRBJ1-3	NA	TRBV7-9	CASSSDLLGSGNTIYF	TGTGCCAGCAGCTCAGACCTATTAGGCTCTGGAAACACCATATATTTT
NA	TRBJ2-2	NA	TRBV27	CASSFGRTGELFF	TGTGCCAGCAGTTTTGGTAGGACCGGGGAGCTGTTTTTT
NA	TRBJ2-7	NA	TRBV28	CASSFPTFRGEQYF	TGTGCCAGCAGTTTCCCCACGTTTAGGGGCGAGCAGTACTTC
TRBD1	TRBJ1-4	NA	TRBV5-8	CASSSFWGGTDMSTNEKLFF	TGTGCCAGCAGCTCCTTTTGGGGCGGGACAGACATGTCAACTAATGAAAAACTGTTTTTT
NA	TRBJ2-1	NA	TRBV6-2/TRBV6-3	CASSYSFTRGGYNEEQFF	TGTGCCAGCAGTTACTCGTTTACTAGAGGGGGATACAATGAGGAGCAGTTCTTC
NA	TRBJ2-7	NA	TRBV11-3	CASSSKRRLYEQYF	TGTGCCAGCAGCTCCAAAAGGAGACTATACGAGCAGTACTTC
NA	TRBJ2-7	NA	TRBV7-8	CASSLEGGSSYEQYF	TGTGCCAGCAGCCTAGAAGGAGGGAGCTCCTACGAGCAGTACTTC
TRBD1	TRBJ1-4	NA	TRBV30	CAWSATGVKLYEKLFF	TGTGCCTGGAGTGCGACAGGGGTTAAGTTGTATGAAAAACTGTTTTTT
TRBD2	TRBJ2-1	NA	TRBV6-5	CASSYFSGRSYNEQFF	TGTGCCAGCAGTTACTTTAGCGGGAGGTCCTACAATGAGCAGTTCTTC
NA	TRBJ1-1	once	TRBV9	CASSVEQMNTEAFF	TGTGCCAGCAGCGTAGAACAGATGAACACTGAAGCTTTCTTT
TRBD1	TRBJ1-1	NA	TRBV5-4	CASSQGSNRGTEAFF	TGTGCCAGCAGCCAGGGGTCAAACAGGGGGACTGAAGCTTTCTTT
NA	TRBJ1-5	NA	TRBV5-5	CASSLDGCNGTQHF	TGTGCCAGCAGCTTGGACGGTTGTAACGGGACCCAGCATTTT
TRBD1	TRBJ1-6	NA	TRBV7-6	CASSSGGQSNSPLHF	TGTGCCAGCAGCTCTGGGGGACAGAGTAATTCACCCCTCCACTTT
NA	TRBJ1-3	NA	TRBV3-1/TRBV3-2	CASSPRVGGGNTIYF	TGTGCCAGCAGTCCAAGGGTAGGTGGTGGAAACACCATATATTTT
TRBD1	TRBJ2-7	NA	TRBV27	CASSPGQGFYEQYF	TGTGCCAGCAGCCCGGGACAGGGGTTTTACGAGCAGTACTTC
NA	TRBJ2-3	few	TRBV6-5	CASSYSEGDTQYF	TGTGCCAGCAGTTACTCGGAAGGGGATACGCAGTATTTT
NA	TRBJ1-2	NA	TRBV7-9	CASSTAGVPRGYTF	TGTGCCAGCAGCACCGCCGGGGTCCCCCGTGGCTACACCTTC
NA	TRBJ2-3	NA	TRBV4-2	CASSQDPAGATDTQYF	TGTGCCAGCAGCCAAGATCCAGCGGGCGCCACAGATACGCAGTATTTT
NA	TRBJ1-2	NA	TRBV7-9	CASRTGRDGYTF	TGTGCCAGCAGAACAGGGAGGGATGGCTACACCTTC
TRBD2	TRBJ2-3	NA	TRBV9	CASSPGTSGGASADTQYF	TGTGCCAGCAGCCCTGGGACTAGCGGGGGGGCGTCCGCAGATACGCAGTATTTT
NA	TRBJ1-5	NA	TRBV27	CASSLGTPVGSYSNQPQHF	TGTGCCAGCAGCTTGGGGACCCCCGTAGGCAGCTATAGCAATCAGCCCCAGCATTTT
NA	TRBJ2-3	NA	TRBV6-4	CATAQEGGVGDTQYF	TGTGCCACGGCCCAGGAAGGCGGCGTTGGGGATACGCAGTATTTT
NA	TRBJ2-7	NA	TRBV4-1	CASSQEGRDSSYEQYF	TGCGCCAGCAGCCAAGAAGGGCGGGACAGCTCCTACGAGCAGTACTTC
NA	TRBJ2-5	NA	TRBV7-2	CASRLVGEETQYF	TGTGCCAGCAGGTTGGTGGGGGAAGAGACCCAGTACTTC
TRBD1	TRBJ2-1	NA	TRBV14	CASSQEGTGAPDNEQFF	TGTGCCAGCAGCCAAGAAGGGACAGGGGCACCCGACAATGAGCAGTTCTTC
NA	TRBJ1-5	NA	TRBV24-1	CATSLGGHSNQPQHF	TGTGCCACCAGCCTGGGAGGGCATAGCAATCAGCCCCAGCATTTT